A single sample is the source of the 19 T cell receptor beta chains below, sequenced in a study of blood T cell repertoires in COVID-19. Measured with immunoSEQ multiplex PCR; TCRdb has only the in-frame clones, and not every one. The table shows about 270,000 clones, with roughly nine tenths occurring only once. Sequenced: PBMCs or T cells enriched from blood (not recorded which). The receptors were gathered from a woman under 30 who had recovered from COVID-19.

CDR3 protein: CASSLNNYQPQHF. CDR3 sequence (DNA): TGTGCCAGCAGTTTAAACAATTATCAGCCCCAGCATTTT. The V call is TRBV28, the J call TRBJ1-5; D unclear. The germline V gene encodes CDR1 MDHEN and CDR2 SYDVKM. This CDR3 comprises 13 residues. The ends were cut back, 2 bases at V and 5 bases at J, with 7 bases in the middle.

The rearrangement links TRBV15 to TRBJ1-5; D remains ambiguous. The CDR3 length is 15 residues. The V gene lost 8 bases and the J gene lost 4 bases, with 18 bases spanning the gap. Per germline, CDR1 LNHNV and CDR2 YYDKDF (reference sequence). CDR3 nucleotide sequence: TGTGCCACCCGGCGGGGTTCGCCCGCGAATCAGCCCCAGCATTTT. This translates into CATRRGSPANQPQHF.

This clone was found once. This chain joins TRBV15 and TRBJ1-1, with 7 bases matching TRBD1. Germline CDR1 LNHNV, CDR2 YYDKDF (reference sequence). The ends lost 0 bases at V and 3 bases at J; junction bases unmatched: 10. The CDR3 sequence is 17 residues long. CDR3: CATSRDPDRADDTEAFF. CDR3 in DNA: TGTGCCACCAGCAGAGATCCCGACAGGGCGGATGACACTGAAGCTTTCTTT. The entire variable domain, with the rest obtained from reference TRBV15 and TRBJ1-1, is as follows: DAMVIQNPRYQVTQFGKPVTLSCSQTLNHNVMYWYQQKSSQAPKLLFHYYDKDFNNEADTPDNFQSRRPNTSFCFLDIRSPGLGDTAMYLCATSRDPDRADDTEAFFGQGTRLTVV.

This chain joins TRBV10-3 and TRBJ2-6; tentative D call: TRBD2 (5 bases). The CDR3 is made up of 16 amino acids. Trimming pared 3 bases from V and 4 bases from J, leaving 13 bases between. CDR1 and CDR2 from the germline V gene are ENHRY and SYGVKD. The DNA of the CDR3 is TGTGCCATCAGTGATCCTGTGAGGGTCGGGGCCAACGTCCTGACTTTC. It is translated as CAISDPVRVGANVLTF.

The chain is built from TRBV4-3 and TRBJ1-1; a weak D match, TRBD1 (5 bases). The CDR3 covers 13 residues. Germline CDR1 reads LGHNA; CDR2 reads YSLEER. With 2 bases removed from V and 3 bases from J, the gap between germline ends came to 7 bases. The CDR3 sequence: CASSQQGHTEAFF. The CDR3 coding sequence is TGCGCCAGCAGCCAACAGGGCCACACTGAAGCTTTCTTT.

CDR3 sequence: CSVESGDSSYEQYF. CDR3 DNA sequence: TGCAGCGTTGAATCAGGGGACAGCTCCTACGAGCAGTACTTC. V usage is TRBV29-1 and J usage is TRBJ2-7, with 7 bases matching TRBD1. Germline-derived CDR1 and CDR2 are SQVTM and ANQGSEA. V shed 2 bases, J shed 0 bases, and the junction held 4 bases outside the gene matches. The CDR3 contains 14 residues.

The chain combines TRBV11-2 with TRBJ1-2, with TRBD1 matching 9 bases. V lost 0 bases to trimming and J lost 6 bases; unmatched junction nucleotides: 5. CDR3 size: 15 residues. Germline CDR1 reads SGHAT; CDR2 reads FQNNGV. The chain's CDR3 is CASSLDSGTGNGYTF. The CDR3 nucleotides read TGTGCCAGCAGCTTAGATTCCGGGACAGGGAATGGCTACACCTTC.

The genes are TRBV28 and TRBJ2-5; 8 positions match TRBD2. V shed 5 bases, J shed 5 bases, and the junction held 10 bases outside the gene matches. This CDR3 has 15 residues. Germline values: CDR1 MDHEN, CDR2 SYDVKM. The CDR3 here is CASSPPSGGRETQYF. Written as DNA, the CDR3 is TGTGCCAGCAGTCCCCCGTCGGGGGGGAGGGAGACCCAGTACTTC. Using reference TRBV28 and TRBJ2-5 for the parts outside the CDR3, the full variable domain is DVKVTQSSRYLVKRTGEKVFLECVQDMDHENMFWYRQDPGLGLRLIYFSYDVKMKEKGDIPEGYSVSREKKERFSLILESASTNQTSMYLCASSPPSGGRETQYFGPGTRLLVL.

The chain is built from TRBV4-3 and TRBJ1-6; tentatively, D is TRBD1 (6 bases). Trimming shortened V by 4 bases and J by 14 bases, and 27 bases separated the two germline ends. The CDR3 is 17 amino acids. CDR1 is LGHNA, CDR2 YSLEER, per germline. CDR3 sequence (DNA): TGCGCCAGCAGCCGAAAACTGACCCGGGACAATCGGTCGTCCCTCCACTTT. Protein: CASSRKLTRDNRSSLHF.

The chain couples TRBV5-1 to TRBJ1-3; 10 bases fit TRBD1. CDR1 and CDR2 from the germline V gene are SGHRS and YFSETQ. Trimming at V came to 4 bases and at J to 9 bases, leaving 22 bases not matched to a gene. The CDR3 length is 19 residues. In DNA, the CDR3 is TGCGCCAGCAGCCCCTCACCGGGACAGGGGATACCCTCTGGAGGCACCATATATTTT. It is translated as CASSPSPGQGIPSGGTIYF.

The rearrangement links TRBV5-6 to TRBJ1-5; D unresolved. There are 15 residues in the CDR3. CDR1 is SGHDT and CDR2 is YYEEEE in the germline V gene. Trimming pared 2 bases from V and 4 bases from J, leaving 13 bases between. The CDR3 spells CASSFREWGNQPQHF. DNA of the CDR3: TGTGCCAGCAGCTTCCGGGAATGGGGAAATCAGCCCCAGCATTTT.

The rearrangement links TRBV3-1 (or the pseudogene TRBV3-2) to TRBJ1-2; 8 bases are a match to TRBD1. Looked up from germline, CDR1 is LGHDT and CDR2 is YNNKEL (reference sequence). The trim removed 8 bases at V and 5 bases at J, leaving 4 bases unmatched. The CDR3 loop spans 12 amino acids. The CDR3 sequence: CASWGQEYGYTF. The DNA of the CDR3 is TGTGCCAGCTGGGGACAGGAGTATGGCTACACCTTC.

The J gene is TRBJ2-7, the V gene TRBV6-2 or TRBV6-3; the D is unclear. With 2 bases removed from V and 2 bases from J, the gap between germline ends came to 10 bases. CDR3 length equals 14 residues. Germline V gene data show CDR1 as MNHEY and CDR2 as SVGEGT. The CDR3 protein is CASSYRRGPYEQYF. Here the CDR3 DNA reads TGTGCCAGCAGTTACAGGCGCGGTCCCTACGAGCAGTACTTC.

The chain uses TRBV3-1 (or the pseudogene TRBV3-2) and TRBJ1-2; 7 bases match TRBD1. CDR1 is LGHDT, CDR2 YNNKEL, per germline (reference sequence). This CDR3 is built from 17 residues. The junction had 11 bases not matched to a gene; V was cut back by 2 bases and J by 2 bases. CDR3 sequence reads: CASSQTQVEQGNYGYTF. The CDR3 DNA sequence: TGTGCCAGCAGCCAAACACAAGTCGAACAGGGGAACTATGGCTACACCTTC.

The chain is built from TRBV27 and TRBJ1-2, with D uncertain. Germline V CDR1 and CDR2: MNHEY, SMNVEV (reference sequence). Trimming removed 5 bases from V and 4 bases from J, with 14 bases in between. This CDR3 has 14 residues. In DNA, the CDR3 is TGTGCCAGCAGTGCCACTGACTTCTCCTATGGCTACACCTTC. Its protein is CASSATDFSYGYTF.

CDR3 loop: CAWSAAEEKLFF. The CDR3 DNA sequence: TGTGCCTGGAGTGCCGCCGAGGAAAAACTGTTTTTT. The J gene is TRBJ1-4, the V gene TRBV30; D gene uncertain. V was pared by 1 base and J by 8 bases, with 8 bases between. The CDR3 contains 12 residues. The germline CDR1 and CDR2 sequences are GTSNPN and SVGIG (reference sequence).

The chain combines TRBV7-2 with TRBJ2-5, with TRBD2 matching 16 bases. Trimming took 0 bases from V and 5 from J; bases not matched to a gene: 3. Germline CDR1 reads SGHTA; CDR2 reads FQGNSA. CDR3 length equals 17 residues. In DNA form, the CDR3 reads TGTGCCAGCAGCTTAGCGGGACTAGCGGGGGGGCAGGAGACCCAGTACTTC. Its protein is CASSLAGLAGGQETQYF. Full variable domain (rest looked up from reference TRBV7-2 and TRBJ2-5): GAGVSQSPSNKVTEKGKDVELRCDPISGHTALYWYRQSLGQGLEFLIYFQGNSAPDKSGLPSDRFSAERTGGSVSTLTIQRTQQEDSAVYLCASSLAGLAGGQETQYFGPGTRLLVL.

In nucleotides, the CDR3 is TGCGCCAGCAGCCAAGTTGTGGAGGCTGAAGCTTTCTTT. Translated: CASSQVVEAEAFF. The V gene is TRBV4-1, the J gene TRBJ1-1; D gene uncertain. There are 13 residues in the CDR3. Germline CDR1 and CDR2: MGHRA and YSYEKL. Trimming stripped 1 base from V and 6 bases from J, with 9 bases between.

The chain links TRBV4-1 to TRBJ1-6, with no clear D. Looked up from germline, CDR1 is MGHRA and CDR2 is YSYEKL. The V gene lost 0 bases and the J gene lost 7 bases, with 13 bases spanning the gap. This CDR3 comprises 16 residues. CDR3 amino acids: CASSQEVRAENSPLHF. The CDR3 DNA sequence: TGCGCCAGCAGCCAAGAGGTCCGCGCGGAGAATTCACCCCTCCACTTT.